The TCR beta chain described here comes from a study of T cell responses to AZD1222 COVID-19 vaccine. Points on this clone: Its target is unknown.

Germline loops: CDR1 MNHNY, CDR2 SVGAGI (reference sequence). V was shortened by 6 bases and J by 1 base, with 13 bases between the two germline ends. CDR3 length: 15 amino acids. Assay used: immunoSEQ multiplex PCR; TCRdb lists only in-frame clones, some missing. The table lists 99,000 or so clones, 88% of them singletons, with about 9.7% in the top ten. Study findings and constraints: Regions 160-218 and 743-854 held dominance among vaccine-associated CD4 TCRs, which spanned spike.

The chain is built from TRBV6-6 and TRBJ2-4, with D perhaps matching TRBD1 (6 bases). The receptor was derived from an adult in good health. The input for sequencing was peripheral blood, taken on day 0 of AZD1222 vaccination. CDR3 DNA sequence: TGTGCCAGCAGCCCAGGGGATGAGGCCAAAAACATTCAGTACTTC. It is translated as CASSPGDEAKNIQYF.